This passage covers 21 T cell receptor beta chains from one sample sequenced in a study of cytomegalovirus exposure and HLA in healthy donors. 60 Vbeta and 13 Jbeta primers were used in PCR. Generated by immunoSEQ multiplex PCR, the TCRdb table keeps only in-frame clones and is missing some. The repertoire holds about 200,000 clones, with approximately 86% as singletons. The sequenced sample consisted of PBMCs. These receptor sequences come from a woman aged 25 to 39 in good health and CMV-seronegative.

The V gene is TRBV6-1, the J gene TRBJ2-1; 10 nucleotides agree with TRBD2. The CDR3 runs to 14 residues. Germline V gene data show CDR1 as MNHNS and CDR2 as SASEGT. With 7 bases clipped from V and 4 bases from J, the junction kept 4 bases outside the gene matches. CDR3 sequence (DNA): TGTGCCAGCAAATTGACTAGCGGGTACAATGAGCAGTTCTTC. Amino acid sequence: CASKLTSGYNEQFF.

The chain combines TRBV5-1 with TRBJ2-7; 10 nucleotides match TRBD1. CDR1 and CDR2 (germline): SGHRS, YFSETQ. The CDR3 totals 15 residues. V shed 4 bases, J shed 7 bases, and the junction held 11 bases outside the gene matches. The CDR3 DNA reads as TGCGCCAGCAGCGACCGGGCCGGGACAGGGGTGGAGCAGTACTTC. Translating gives CASSDRAGTGVEQYF.

The V gene is TRBV19, the J gene TRBJ2-3; 7 bases are shared with TRBD1. From germline, CDR1 is LNHDA and CDR2 SQIVND (reference sequence). This CDR3 is built from 14 residues. J was trimmed by 1 base and V by 7 bases; bases with no gene match: 5. The CDR3 DNA follows: TGTGCCAGTAACAGACAGGGCGGCACAGATACGCAGTATTTT. Its protein product is CASNRQGGTDTQYF.

The V gene is TRBV7-2, the J gene TRBJ2-3; 9 bases match TRBD2. The CDR3 contains 18 residues. Germline lookup yields CDR1 SGHTA and CDR2 FQGNSA. V was clipped by 1 base and J by 2 bases; unmatched bases: 10. CDR3 loop: CASSLGVRLAGTTDTQYF. CDR3 DNA sequence: TGTGCCAGCAGCTTAGGGGTGCGGCTAGCGGGGACCACAGATACGCAGTATTTT.

This chain connects TRBV29-1 to TRBJ1-2; D gene unclear. Trimming removed 1 base from V and 7 bases from J, with 19 bases in between. CDR3 length equals 15 residues. Germline CDR1 reads SQVTM; CDR2 reads ANQGSEA. The CDR3 DNA follows: TGCAGCGTTGAAGGCCCGACGAGGGAGAATCCTGGCTACACCTTC. It specifies CSVEGPTRENPGYTF.

This chain joins TRBV27 and TRBJ2-1; 10 positions match TRBD2. The length of the CDR3 is 15 residues. Unmatched junction bases numbered 7, after V lost 7 bases and J lost 4 bases. The germline V gene has CDR1 MNHEY and CDR2 SMNVEV (reference sequence). The DNA for the CDR3 is TGTGCCAGCACCAGAACTAGCGGGACTTACAATGAGCAGTTCTTC. It is translated as CASTRTSGTYNEQFF.

The gene calls are TRBV5-1 and TRBJ2-1, with a tentative D call TRBD1 (6 bases). The CDR3 totals 11 residues. The V gene lost 4 bases and the J gene lost 14 bases, with 13 bases spanning the gap. Germline V gene sequence: CDR1 SGHRS, CDR2 YFSETQ. For the CDR3, the DNA is TGCGCCAGCAGCCTTGACAGGACGGAGTTCTTC. Amino acid sequence: CASSLDRTEFF.

The chain recombines TRBV28 with TRBJ1-2; D is unclear. This CDR3 is 13 amino acids long. Looked up from germline, CDR1 is MDHEN and CDR2 is SYDVKM. Trimming took 2 bases from V and 5 from J, leaving 9 bases between them. Here the CDR3 reads CASSLKGGYGYTF. CDR3 DNA sequence: TGTGCCAGCAGTTTAAAGGGAGGGTATGGCTACACCTTC.

The chain uses TRBV6-1 and TRBJ2-5, with TRBD1 matching over 8 bases. Trimming took 8 bases from V and 3 from J; bases not matched to a gene: 2. Germline lookup yields CDR1 MNHNS and CDR2 SASEGT. This CDR3 is built from 12 residues. CDR3 nucleotide sequence: TGTGCCAGCCCGGACAGGGAAGAGACCCAGTACTTC. Residues: CASPDREETQYF.

CDR3 sequence: CASSTAGLAANEQFF. The CDR3 DNA is TGTGCCAGCAGTACAGCGGGACTAGCGGCAAATGAGCAGTTCTTC. This chain links TRBV28 with TRBJ2-1, with 11 bases identical to TRBD2. This CDR3 contains 15 residues. Germline V gene lookup returns CDR1 MDHEN and CDR2 SYDVKM. Losses at the gene ends were 5 bases for V and 7 bases for J; bases not matched to a gene: 7.

As regards this clone: This sample includes further DNA sequences coding for the same CDR3. J is TRBJ2-7 and V is TRBV6-5; 7 positions match TRBD1. CDR1 and CDR2 from the germline V gene are MNHEY and SVGAGI. V dropped 6 bases and J dropped 1; count of bases not matched to a gene: 6. The CDR3 runs to 14 residues. The CDR3 bases are TGTGCCAGCAGCTACCAACAGGGGTCCTACGAGCAGTACTTC. This encodes CASSYQQGSYEQYF.

This chain connects TRBV5-6 to TRBJ1-5, with 7 bases identical to TRBD1. V lost 0 bases, J lost 7 bases, and 1 base stayed unmatched. The CDR3 is 13 amino acids. The germline gives CDR1 SGHDT, CDR2 YYEEEE. The CDR3 DNA sequence: TGTGCCAGCAGCTTGGACAGGGGCCAGCCCCAGCATTTT. Translated, it gives CASSLDRGQPQHF.

The CDR3 sequence: CASSLTSTGELFF. In nucleotides, the CDR3 is TGTGCCAGCAGTTTAACTTCAACCGGGGAGCTGTTTTTT. The J gene is TRBJ2-2, the V gene TRBV27; D unresolved. V was shortened by 2 bases and J by 5 bases, with 6 bases between the two germline ends. The CDR3 runs 13 residues. Germline V gene data show CDR1 as MNHEY and CDR2 as SMNVEV (reference sequence).

V and J are TRBV7-9 and TRBJ1-2; D may be TRBD1 (5 bases). The germline V gene encodes CDR1 SEHNR and CDR2 FQNEAQ (reference sequence). The CDR3 contains 13 residues. The V end lost 5 bases, the J end lost 4 bases, and 11 bases lay between the germline ends. The CDR3 bases are TGTGCCAGCAGCCAGCCAGGGTCCTATGGCTACACCTTC. Protein: CASSQPGSYGYTF.

This chain links TRBV27 with TRBJ2-1, with D tentatively TRBD2 (5 bases). The V end lost 2 bases, the J end lost 6 bases, and 17 bases lay between the germline ends. CDR3 length equals 16 residues. From germline, CDR1 is MNHEY and CDR2 SMNVEV (reference sequence). CDR3 protein: CASSLRGEGYFNEQFF. The CDR3, as DNA: TGTGCCAGCAGTTTACGTGGCGAGGGCTACTTCAATGAGCAGTTCTTC.

This clone has a handful of counts. The J gene is TRBJ1-2, the V gene TRBV6-1, with D possibly being TRBD1 (5 bases). CDR1 and CDR2 (germline): MNHNS, SASEGT. Trimming took off 6 bases at V and 2 bases at J, with 16 bases between the two ends. The CDR3 contains 15 residues. Written as DNA, the CDR3 is TGTGCCAGCAGACGAGACAGCTGGGCGAACTATGGCTACACCTTC. Translated, it gives CASRRDSWANYGYTF.

This chain links TRBV19 with TRBJ1-1, with 9 positions matching TRBD1. Trimming took 5 bases from V and 6 from J; bases not matched to a gene: 7. The CDR3 is made up of 14 amino acids. The germline V gene encodes CDR1 LNHDA and CDR2 SQIVND (reference sequence). CDR3 DNA: TGTGCCAGTAGTCCTTGGACAGGGGAAGCTGAAGCTTTCTTT. Its translation is CASSPWTGEAEAFF. Complete variable domain (other parts from reference TRBV19 and TRBJ1-1): DGGITQSPKYLFRKEGQNVTLSCEQNLNHDAMYWYRQDPGQGLRLIYYSQIVNDFQKGDIAEGYSVSREKKESFPLTVTSAQKNPTAFYLCASSPWTGEAEAFFGQGTRLTVV.

The V gene is TRBV6-1, the J gene TRBJ1-1; D ambiguous. The CDR3 covers 13 residues. Germline CDR1 reads MNHNS; CDR2 reads SASEGT. The V and J ends lost 6 bases and 0 bases respectively, with 8 bases between them. The CDR3: CASSGEVNTEAFF. CDR3 sequence (DNA): TGTGCCAGCAGCGGGGAGGTGAACACTGAAGCTTTCTTT.

The chain employs TRBV19 and TRBJ1-5; 8 bases align to TRBD1. V trimming: 1 base; J trimming: 6 bases; junction bases outside the gene matches: 5. The germline CDR1 and CDR2 sequences are LNHDA and SQIVND (reference sequence). CDR3 size: 15 residues. The CDR3 spells CASSIVAGGVQPQHF. The DNA for the CDR3 is TGTGCCAGTAGTATAGTTGCAGGGGGCGTTCAGCCCCAGCATTTT.

For the CDR3, the DNA is TGTGCCAGCAGTGGGACTAGAGAGCGGGTCGAGCAGTACTTC. It yields the protein CASSGTRERVEQYF. V is TRBV2 and J is TRBJ2-7, with TRBD2 matching 7 bases. The length of the CDR3 is 14 residues. Unmatched junction bases numbered 9, after V lost 4 bases and J lost 6 bases. CDR1 is SNHLY and CDR2 is FYNNEI in the germline V gene.

This rearrangement joins TRBV28 to TRBJ2-7, with D perhaps TRBD2 (6 bases). Trimming took off 2 bases at V and 2 bases at J, with 10 bases between the two ends. This CDR3 is 14 amino acids long. Germline lookup yields CDR1 MDHEN and CDR2 SYDVKM. The CDR3 here is CASSLGGNPYEQYF. In DNA form, the CDR3 reads TGTGCCAGCAGTTTAGGCGGGAACCCCTACGAGCAGTACTTC.